This T cell receptor beta chain was sequenced in a study of Graves' ophthalmopathy and Graves' hyperthyroidism listed by TCRdb under 2018. About the study as a whole: Peripheral blood was collected before any treatment was given, at the time of initial diagnosis. TCR beta repertoire signatures were used to distinguish Graves' ophthalmopathy from Graves' hyperthyroidism and to predict progression to ophthalmopathy. In total, around 130 blood samples were TCR-sequenced: 43 ophthalmopathy, roughly 77 hyperthyroidism and around 17 hyperthyroidism-to-ophthalmopathy patients. To explore V-J signatures distinguishing ophthalmopathy from hyperthyroidism, a discovery set of roughly 100 patients (more than 40 ophthalmopathy, roughly 55 stable hyperthyroidism) was enrolled. An independent validation cohort comprised roughly 20 hyperthyroidism patients and some 16 patients who later progressed from hyperthyroidism to ophthalmopathy. In roughly 6 hyperthyroidism patients, the T-cell repertoire of thyroid tissue was compared with the T-cell repertoire of blood. After sampling, hyperthyroidism patients received methimazole starting at 30 mg daily, and ophthalmopathy patients received high-dose intravenous methylprednisolone. The roughly 100 discovery patients were randomly divided into training and test sets at a 7:3 ratio.

Stable hyperthyroidism was defined as no progression to ophthalmopathy within 18 months of follow-up. The hyperthyroidism patients were 18 to 65 years old and newly diagnosed, with a disease duration of less than 2 months. Patients with other autoimmune diseases, uncontrolled infections, pregnancy or lactation were excluded from the study. Clinical symptoms, serum thyroxine, TRAb, thyroid ultrasound and orbital computed tomography formed the basis of the diagnosis. PBMCs were isolated from about 10 ml of fresh peripheral blood by Ficoll-Paque density gradient centrifugation. Total RNA was extracted with Trizol reagent and quality-checked on an Agilent 2100 Bioanalyzer. This clonotype was seen more than once but under ten times. Its antigen remains undetermined. Base qualities were left out, and no much larger clone turns up one base away. Summary of the overall study and its limitations: In validation, the model predicted ophthalmopathy progression with about 70% sensitivity and 72.22% specificity; some 13 predicted patients were CT-confirmed with GO in a median of around 6 months. No statistical method was used to set the sample size in advance, and the investigators knew which group each participant was assigned to. Among expanded thyroid clonotypes with frequency above 0.001, most also showed up in blood, which suggests that blood repertoires may reflect the thyroid immune response. The 13-signature model separated ophthalmopathy from stable hyperthyroidism with 85% to 90% sensitivity and approximately 83% specificity in cross-validation, and 80%/75% in the test set.

The CDR3 goes from the cysteine to the phenylalanine over 16 residues. The read is trimmed to its CDR3 DNA, 48 bases read in frame from base 1. Looking up the germline V gene yields CDR1 MGHRA and CDR2 YSYEKL. V loses 5 bases of germline sequence and J loses 2 bases, and the interval between the two ends is 18 bases. For repertoire sequencing, the TCR beta CDR3 regions were amplified from RNA transcripts. The first round was an RT-PCR using HTBI primers with the Qiagen OneStep RT-PCR kit, and this first round was followed by a second-round multiplex PCR, then size selection and purification. The libraries underwent paired-end sequencing with 100 bp reads on an Illumina HiSeq2000. The source study handled its data this way. SOAPnuke was used to process the reads, removing any read that contained adapters or uncalled bases, had a mean Phred below 15, or lacked an exact match to the constant primer or identifier. High-quality paired reads were merged with COPE v1.2.5. Clonotypes were defined as unique nucleotide sequences and were aligned to IMGT TRB V, D and J references using MiTCR v1.1. The analysis was limited to V-J combinations with a frequency above 0.0001, which together covered 99.2% of the repertoires. For each V-J combination, a TCR clonal expansion and chaos score was defined as F50 clonal expansion divided by the chaos observed in the TCRdist matrix. Welch's t-statistics and random forest were used to reduce features to over ten V-J combinations, which were fed into a naive Bayes classifier. The Morisita-Horn index was used to measure how similar the thyroid and blood repertoires were. TCRdb reran the public reads through fastp at Q25 and MiXCR, keeping productive beta chains. Each CDR3 protein gets just one entry, which takes the most common genes and DNA from the rows behind it. TCRdb, rather than the study authors, made the V and J calls. For this sample the table gives 620,000 or so distinct CDR3 sequences, of which about a fifth were detected only once. The leading ten clones occupy about 6.6% of the sample.

The sequence was collected from a woman aged 18-35 years with stable Graves' hyperthyroidism. Some clones in this sample may be carry-over from other donors' samples. Donor details come from another sample of the same person, matched by shared clones. The chain is encoded by TRBV4-1 joined to TRBJ1-2, and TRBD1 may be the D gene, going by 6 matching bases. The sample consisted of peripheral blood. The nucleotide sequence is given as TGCGCCAGCAGCACGGAGCCGGGGGCTCGAAACTATGGCTACACCTTC. Its protein is CASSTEPGARNYGYTF.